This T cell receptor (beta chain) appears in the sequencing data of a study of control samples from healthy donors and cancer patients (dated by TCRdb to 2018 to 2021). Library generation was performed with the immunoSEQ multiplex PCR assay. This immuneACCESS table, as held by TCRdb, lists in-frame sequences with V and J called but not all clones. Of the missing ones, under half trace to an unresolved V gene in checked studies; the others have no known cause. This sample holds 8,000 to 13,000 clones; about nine tenths were observed only once. The ten largest make up 20% to 25% of the sample. The CDR3 runs 13 amino acids, cysteine and phenylalanine included. Left in the record is the CDR3 DNA by itself, 39 bases read in frame from the first base. CDR1 SGHRS and CDR2 YFSETQ were looked up in the germline V gene. V is shortened by 0 bases, J by 5 bases, and the region joining them spans 8 bases. A word on this clone: Its antigen target is currently unknown. The record has no base qualities; no much larger clone is one base away.

The origin of this receptor is a man in his fifties or sixties with colorectal cancer. The sequencing input was PBMCs. The chain is made from TRBV5-1 and TRBJ2-5; no D gene call is confident. The bases are TGCGCCAGCAGCTTGGAGGGTGACGAGACCCAGTACTTC. Protein translation: CASSLEGDETQYF.